The 26 T cell receptor beta chains in this list originate from one sample, sequenced in a study of T cell repertoires in cytomegalovirus infection (dated by TCRdb to the late 2010s). The treatment or condition label here, explained by the study, means: in vitro stimulation with specific CMV peptide epitopes to enrich CMV-specific T cells. These receptors' antigens are unknown. Sequenced on an Illumina HiSeq 1500. TCRdb ran its own pipeline on the public reads, namely fastp trimming at Q25 and MiXCR clone calling, and kept in-frame beta chains. All rows with the same CDR3 protein become a single entry with the most common DNA and genes. In this sample the table shows approximately 730,000 distinct CDR3 sequences, roughly 29% of which occur a single time. Around 14% of the sample belongs to the ten largest clones. The specimen comprised cultured CD8+ T cells from PBMCs, sampled from culture after CMV antigen stimulation. Every receptor here comes from a human donor in good health (CMV status not recorded). Some clones in this sample may be carry-over from other donors' samples.

At least ten counts were recorded for this clonotype. The chain is built from TRBV7-2 and TRBJ2-1, with a possible D match to TRBD2 (5 bases). The CDR3 runs 15 residues. Trimming took 5 bases from V and 8 from J, leaving 19 bases between them. From germline, CDR1 is SGHTA and CDR2 FQGNSA. The CDR3 reads CASSLTLANSYEQFF. Written as DNA, the CDR3 is TGTGCCAGCAGCCTTACGCTAGCCAATTCTTATGAGCAGTTCTTC.

This clonotype occurred once. The chain carries TRBV4-1 and TRBJ2-7, with D maybe TRBD2 (7 bases). CDR3 length: 15 amino acids. V lost 6 bases to trimming and J lost 2 bases, with 17 bases between them. The germline V gene encodes CDR1 MGHRA and CDR2 YSYEKL. This CDR3 is CASSPRGAAAYEQYF. The CDR3, as DNA: TGCGCCAGCAGTCCTCGGGGGGCAGCAGCCTACGAGCAGTACTTC.

The J gene is TRBJ2-4, the V gene TRBV25-1; the D is unclear. Germline V CDR1 and CDR2: MGHDK, SYGVNS. The V end was cut by 10 bases, the J end by 5 bases, with 12 bases between. This CDR3 comprises 12 residues. CDR3 nucleotides: TGTGCCAACAGAAATCCCGAAAACATTCAGTACTTC. This gives the protein CANRNPENIQYF.

This clonotype was seen a few times. J is TRBJ2-7 and V is TRBV7-2; perhaps TRBD1 as D (5 bases). The CDR3 runs 12 residues. CDR1 and CDR2 (germline): SGHTA, FQGNSA. V was shortened by 5 bases and J by 6 bases, with 11 bases between the two germline ends. The CDR3 region has the DNA TGTGCCAGCAGCCAGCCAGGGATCGAGCAGTACGTC. Amino acid sequence: CASSQPGIEQYV.

J is TRBJ2-2 and V is TRBV10-3; a weak D match, TRBD1 (6 bases). V gave up 6 bases and J gave up 1 base, with 6 bases separating them. CDR3 length equals 13 residues. Looked up from germline, CDR1 is ENHRY and CDR2 is SYGVKD. The CDR3 spells CAIRTGNTGELFF. The CDR3 DNA sequence: TGTGCCATCAGGACAGGGAACACCGGGGAGCTGTTTTTT.

The rearrangement uses TRBV10-3 and TRBJ1-1; D gene unclear. V lost 2 bases and J lost 1, with 8 bases in between. The CDR3 loop spans 14 amino acids. Germline V CDR1 and CDR2: ENHRY, SYGVKD. The CDR3, as DNA: TGTGCCATCAGTGAGGATGGGCGGAACACTGAAGCTTTCTTT. Translated, it gives CAISEDGRNTEAFF.

This clonotype was counted between two and nine times. This chain uses TRBV6-6 with TRBJ2-7, with D uncertain. Trimming removed 6 bases from V and 2 bases from J, with 14 bases in between. CDR3 length: 14 amino acids. Germline V gene data show CDR1 as MNHNY and CDR2 as SVGAGI (reference sequence). CDR3 in DNA: TGTGCCAGCAGATCCGGGCCAAACGCCTACGAGCAGTACGTC. Encoded protein: CASRSGPNAYEQYV.

In its sample, this clonotype was seen a few times. The chain uses TRBV6-1 and TRBJ2-5, with 7 bases that match TRBD1. V gave up 3 bases and J gave up 2 bases; unmatched junction bases: 9. CDR1 is MNHNS, CDR2 SASEGT, per germline. The length of the CDR3 is 16 residues. The CDR3 sequence is CASSESTGEIQETQYF. Written as DNA, the CDR3 is TGTGCCAGCAGTGAGAGCACAGGGGAGATTCAAGAGACCCAGTACTTC.

The V call is TRBV27, the J call TRBJ1-5; perhaps TRBD1 as D (6 bases). The CDR3 runs to 12 residues. The germline V gene has CDR1 MNHEY and CDR2 SMNVEV (reference sequence). V lost 8 bases, J lost 4 bases, and 9 bases lay in between. The CDR3: CASGQYNQPQHF. CDR3 nucleotide sequence: TGTGCCAGCGGACAGTATAATCAGCCCCAGCATTTT.

The chain uses TRBV11-3 and TRBJ2-1, with 8 positions matching TRBD1. This CDR3 contains 14 residues. Germline assignment: CDR1 SGHNT and CDR2 YENEEA. V lost 4 bases to trimming and J lost 8 bases; unmatched junction nucleotides: 7. CDR3 sequence (DNA): TGTGCCAGCAGCTCCGGAGGGACAGGCGATGAGCAGTTCTTC. It is translated as CASSSGGTGDEQFF. Full variable domain (rest looked up from reference TRBV11-3 and TRBJ2-1): EAGVVQSPRYKIIEKKQPVAFWCNPISGHNTLYWYLQNLGQGPELLIRYENEEAVDDSQLPKDRFSAERLKGVDSTLKIQPAELGDSAVYLCASSSGGTGDEQFFGPGTRLTVL.

This clonotype was counted at least ten times. The genes are TRBV7-9 and TRBJ1-1, with TRBD1 as a possible D gene (6 bases). CDR3 length equals 17 residues. V was cut by 4 bases and J by 6 bases, with 24 bases left in between. The germline V gene has CDR1 SEHNR and CDR2 FQNEAQ (reference sequence). CDR3 protein: CASSSLGGPNGRPEAFF. DNA for the CDR3: TGTGCCAGCAGCTCCTTAGGGGGGCCCAACGGGCGCCCTGAAGCTTTCTTT.

V and J are TRBV6-2 or TRBV6-3 and TRBJ1-4; D is unresolved. Germline-derived CDR1 and CDR2 are MNHEY and SVGEGT. V dropped 0 bases and J dropped 8 bases, with 16 bases sitting between them. CDR3 length equals 16 residues. This chain's CDR3 is CASSYSHRSQREKLFF. The CDR3 DNA reads as TGTGCCAGCAGTTACTCGCACCGATCACAGAGGGAAAAACTGTTTTTT.

The chain is built from TRBV7-2 and TRBJ1-5, with D unclear. Germline lookup yields CDR1 SGHTA and CDR2 FQGNSA. V was pared by 4 bases and J by 0 bases, with 10 bases between. The length of the CDR3 is 15 residues. CDR3 nucleotide sequence: TGTGCCAGCAGCTCGGCGAGTTATAGCAATCAGCCCCAGCATTTT. Amino acids: CASSSASYSNQPQHF. Variable domain in full (rest from reference TRBV7-2 and TRBJ1-5): GAGVSQSPSNKVTEKGKDVELRCDPISGHTALYWYRQSLGQGLEFLIYFQGNSAPDKSGLPSDRFSAERTGGSVSTLTIQRTQQEDSAVYLCASSSASYSNQPQHFGDGTRLSIL.

This rearrangement joins TRBV19 to TRBJ2-1; no clear D gene. V was shortened by 2 bases and J by 8 bases, with 10 bases between the two germline ends. The CDR3 is 13 residues long. Germline CDR1 is LNHDA and CDR2 is SQIVND (reference sequence). CDR3 nucleotides: TGTGCCAGTAGTATATTATCGACGGATGAGCAGTTCTTC. This sequence encodes CASSILSTDEQFF.

The CDR3 nucleotides read TGTGCCAGCAGTTCCCGGGACAGGGGATGGGGAGGCTACACCTTC. Its translation is CASSSRDRGWGGYTF. The chain has TRBV28 and TRBJ1-2; 10 nucleotides match TRBD1. This CDR3 contains 15 residues. From germline, CDR1 is MDHEN and CDR2 SYDVKM. Trimming cost V 4 bases and J 8 bases; bases outside gene matches: 10.

This rearrangement joins TRBV10-2 to TRBJ1-2; 8 nucleotides match TRBD1. The CDR3 runs to 14 residues. Germline V gives CDR1 WSHSY, CDR2 SAAADI. V trimming: 4 bases; J trimming: 2 bases; junction bases outside the gene matches: 3. CDR3 sequence: CASSAGQGNYGYTF. The CDR3 DNA sequence: TGCGCCAGCAGTGCTGGACAGGGCAACTATGGCTACACCTTC.

CDR3 sequence (DNA): TGTGCCAGCAGTTACTCTTCCGAGACAGGGGGCGATGAGCAGTTCTTC. Its protein product is CASSYSSETGGDEQFF. The rearrangement uses TRBV6-5 and TRBJ2-1, with 10 bases that match TRBD1. CDR3 size: 16 residues. Germline V gene lookup returns CDR1 MNHEY and CDR2 SVGAGI. V was clipped by 0 bases and J by 8 bases; unmatched bases: 7.

The rearrangement joins TRBV10-2 to TRBJ1-4; D possibly corresponds to TRBD1 (5 bases). This CDR3 has 15 residues. V was pared by 7 bases and J by 0 bases, with 12 bases between. Germline V gene data show CDR1 as WSHSY and CDR2 as SAAADI. The CDR3 DNA is TGCGCCAGCAAGTGGACACAAGCAACTAATGAAAAACTGTTTTTT. It codes for CASKWTQATNEKLFF.

In its sample, this clonotype was seen a few times. The chain recombines TRBV4-1 with TRBJ2-7; 7 nucleotides agree with TRBD1. Germline assignment: CDR1 MGHRA and CDR2 YSYEKL. The CDR3 runs 15 residues. The J segment lost 0 bases and the V segment lost 4 bases, leaving 6 bases of the junction unmatched. DNA for the CDR3: TGCGCCAGCAGCCCAATTCGGACAGGCTCCTACGAGCAGTACTTC. It translates to CASSPIRTGSYEQYF.

The chain recombines TRBV13 with TRBJ1-1; D is possibly TRBD1 (5 bases). Germline V gene lookup returns CDR1 PRHDT and CDR2 FYEKMQ (reference sequence). The CDR3 runs 15 residues. V lost 1 base to trimming and J lost 6 bases, with 15 bases between them. The CDR3 is CASSLEGPGGSEAFF. The CDR3, as DNA: TGTGCCAGCAGCTTAGAGGGCCCGGGGGGGTCTGAAGCTTTCTTT.

This clonotype was detected a few times. The chain joins TRBV6-6 to TRBJ2-7, with D unclear. Trimming stripped 4 bases from V and 0 bases from J, with 7 bases between. This CDR3 comprises 13 residues. Germline values: CDR1 MNHNY, CDR2 SVGAGI (reference sequence). CDR3 sequence (DNA): TGTGCCAGCAGTTCACTCCGCTCCTACGAGCAGTACGTC. Protein product: CASSSLRSYEQYV.

This chain uses TRBV7-9 with TRBJ2-3; TRBD1 matches at 10 bases. Trimming removed 5 bases from V and 5 bases from J; junction bases left unmatched: 10. Per germline, CDR1 SEHNR and CDR2 FQNEAQ (reference sequence). This CDR3 is 16 amino acids long. The CDR3 loop reads CASSPPVGDRGDTQYF. The CDR3 region has the DNA TGTGCCAGCAGCCCCCCAGTGGGGGACAGGGGAGATACGCAGTATTTT.

This chain uses TRBV7-9 with TRBJ2-2, with TRBD2 matching 7 bases. This CDR3 spans 15 amino acids. The V and J ends lost 5 bases and 8 bases, in that order; junction bases with no gene match: 11. Looked up from germline, CDR1 is SEHNR and CDR2 is FQNEAQ (reference sequence). The CDR3 loop reads CASSQRDSSAGELFF. Here the CDR3 DNA reads TGTGCCAGCAGCCAGCGGGACTCCTCGGCGGGGGAGCTGTTTTTT.

This clonotype was seen a handful of times. V usage is TRBV6-6 and J usage is TRBJ2-5, with a possible D match to TRBD1 (6 bases). Trimming left V 6 bases short and J 2 bases short, with 19 bases between. The CDR3 consists of 16 residues. Germline lookup yields CDR1 MNHNY and CDR2 SVGAGI (reference sequence). The CDR3 is CASSQLRRDTQETQYF. The CDR3 region has the DNA TGTGCCAGCAGCCAACTTCGCCGGGACACACAAGAGACCCAGTACTTC.

The CDR3 sequence: CASSERYTEAFF. The CDR3, as DNA: TGTGCCAGCAGTGAACGCTACACTGAAGCTTTCTTT. The chain has TRBV6-1 and TRBJ1-1; the D is unclear. The CDR3 extends over 12 amino acids. V was shortened by 2 bases and J by 3 bases, with 4 bases between the two germline ends. Germline-derived CDR1 and CDR2 are MNHNS and SASEGT.

About this clonotype itself: The junction does not match germline at one end; this may be a read error. The chain has TRBV6-2 or TRBV6-3 and TRBJ2-3; tentative D call: TRBD2 (6 bases). The CDR3 runs to 9 residues. Germline CDR1 is MNHEY and CDR2 is SVGEGT. Written as DNA, the CDR3 is TGTGTCAGCGGGGATACGCAGTATTTT. This gives the protein CVSGDTQYF.